The 20 T cell receptor beta chains reported below all come from one sample, sequenced in a study of cytomegalovirus exposure and HLA in healthy donors (dated by TCRdb to about 2017). The library was produced with the immunoSEQ multiplex PCR assay. For the multiplex PCR, a mixture combining 60 forward primers for TCR Vbeta segments and 13 reverse primers for TCR Jbeta segments was used. Here the immuneACCESS table is served through TCRdb, limited to in-frame sequences with V and J called. Missing clones are a known gap in these copies; in checked studies unresolved V genes cover under half, and the rest lacks a known reason. The sample includes about 130,000 clones, with 74% observed a single time. The top ten clones comprise 5.8% of the sample. Sequences were obtained from PBMCs. These receptors were collected from a woman aged 45-59 years in good health and CMV-seropositive.

The CDR3 sequence: CASSITGGSPLHF. Written as DNA, the CDR3 is TGTGCCAGCAGCATTACGGGGGGATCACCCCTCCACTTT. This chain joins TRBV6-5 and TRBJ1-6; D possibly corresponds to TRBD1 (5 bases). Looked up from germline, CDR1 is MNHEY and CDR2 is SVGAGI. Trimming shortened V by 6 bases and J by 10 bases, and 13 bases separated the two germline ends. This CDR3 comprises 13 residues.

The rearrangement uses TRBV18 and TRBJ1-5; 7 bases line up with TRBD1. Trimming took 6 bases from V and 0 from J; bases not matched to a gene: 5. This CDR3 contains 15 residues. Germline values: CDR1 KGHSH, CDR2 LQKENI. The CDR3: CASSAGQHSNQPQHF. The CDR3 DNA reads as TGTGCCAGCTCCGCGGGACAGCATAGCAATCAGCCCCAGCATTTT.

The chain uses TRBV5-8 and TRBJ1-5, with D hard to call. In germline, CDR1 is SGHTS, CDR2 YDEGEE. V shed 7 bases and J shed 4 bases, with 9 bases lying between them. The CDR3 totals 12 residues. The CDR3 DNA reads TGTGCCAGCTCCCTTTTAAATCAGCCCCAGCATTTT. This translates into CASSLLNQPQHF.

V usage is TRBV18 and J usage is TRBJ1-1; D might be TRBD1 (5 bases). The CDR3 sequence is 14 residues long. The V end lost 3 bases, the J end lost 2 bases, and 10 bases lay between the germline ends. Germline-derived CDR1 and CDR2 are KGHSH and LQKENI. CDR3 in amino acids: CASSPGQGNTEAFF. The CDR3 coding sequence is TGTGCCAGCTCACCGGGGCAGGGTAACACTGAAGCTTTCTTT.

The chain couples TRBV5-4 to TRBJ2-4; D unresolved. This CDR3 spans 14 amino acids. The V and J ends lost 0 bases and 7 bases respectively, with 11 bases between them. Germline V CDR1 and CDR2: SGHNT, YYREEE (reference sequence). The CDR3 loop is CASSLDNLNNIQYF. The CDR3 bases are TGTGCCAGCAGCTTGGACAACCTTAACAACATTCAGTACTTC.

The chain is built from TRBV7-2 and TRBJ2-7; 8 bases match TRBD2. This CDR3 has 14 amino acids. The junction had 0 bases not matched to a gene; V was cut back by 2 bases and J by 0 bases. The germline CDR1 and CDR2 sequences are SGHTA and FQGNSA. Here the CDR3 DNA reads TGTGCCAGCAGCTTACGGGGGGGCTCCTACGAGCAGTACTTC. The encoded protein is CASSLRGGSYEQYF. The entire variable domain, with the rest obtained from reference TRBV7-2 and TRBJ2-7, is as follows: GAGVSQSPSNKVTEKGKDVELRCDPISGHTALYWYRQSLGQGLEFLIYFQGNSAPDKSGLPSDRFSAERTGGSVSTLTIQRTQQEDSAVYLCASSLRGGSYEQYFGPGTRLTVT.

The rearrangement links TRBV10-3 to TRBJ1-1; 7 nucleotides line up with TRBD1. Losses at the gene ends were 7 bases for V and 5 bases for J; bases not matched to a gene: 13. Germline values: CDR1 ENHRY, CDR2 SYGVKD. The length of the CDR3 is 15 residues. This chain's CDR3 is CAIIPTGFIGTEAFF. The CDR3 coding sequence is TGTGCCATCATTCCGACAGGGTTCATCGGGACTGAAGCTTTCTTT.

This sequence joins TRBV14 and TRBJ1-1, with D maybe TRBD1 (5 bases). This CDR3 region has 12 residues. Trimming shortened V by 3 bases and J by 10 bases, and 12 bases separated the two germline ends. The germline V gene encodes CDR1 SGHDN and CDR2 FVKESK. The CDR3 coding sequence is TGTGCCAGCAGCCAGGGGCGACTGAGAGCTTTCTTT. It specifies CASSQGRLRAFF.

The chain links TRBV4-1 to TRBJ2-1; 12 positions agree with TRBD2. The CDR3 spans 16 residues. The germline V gene has CDR1 MGHRA and CDR2 YSYEKL. Trimming cost V 1 base and J 7 bases; bases outside gene matches: 5. CDR3 protein: CASSQAGLAGGNEQFF. CDR3 coding DNA: TGCGCCAGCAGCCAAGCTGGCCTAGCGGGGGGGAATGAGCAGTTCTTC.

This chain uses TRBV5-4 with TRBJ2-7; D is perhaps TRBD1 (5 bases). CDR1 is SGHNT, CDR2 YYREEE, per germline (reference sequence). This CDR3 has 16 residues. V shed 4 bases and J shed 4 bases, with 21 bases lying between them. The CDR3 spells CASSPTPVRVGYEQYF. CDR3 bases: TGTGCCAGCAGCCCCACCCCGGTCAGGGTGGGATACGAGCAGTACTTC. Full variable domain (outside the CDR3, taken from reference TRBV5-4 and TRBJ2-7): ETGVTQSPTHLIKTRGQQVTLRCSSQSGHNTVSWYQQALGQGPQFIFQYYREEENGRGNFPPRFSGLQFPNYSSELNVNALELDDSALYLCASSPTPVRVGYEQYFGPGTRLTVT.

This chain uses TRBV7-6 with TRBJ1-1, with D hard to call. Looked up from germline, CDR1 is SGHVS and CDR2 is FNYEAQ. This CDR3 has 14 amino acids. With 0 bases removed from V and 0 bases from J, the gap between germline ends came to 5 bases. The CDR3 spells CASSLAPVNTEAFF. In DNA form, the CDR3 reads TGTGCCAGCAGCTTAGCGCCGGTGAACACTGAAGCTTTCTTT.

The chain uses TRBV6-5 and TRBJ2-7, with 10 bases fitting TRBD1. J lost 7 bases, V lost 2 bases, and 2 bases had no gene match. Germline CDR1 MNHEY, CDR2 SVGAGI. CDR3 size: 13 residues. CDR3: CASSYGTGDEQYF. DNA of the CDR3: TGTGCCAGCAGTTACGGGACAGGGGATGAGCAGTACTTC.

This clone came up once. The chain is built from TRBV9 and TRBJ2-5, with a tentative D call TRBD2 (5 bases). Trimming removed 0 bases from V and 2 bases from J, with 8 bases in between. The germline gives CDR1 SGDLS, CDR2 YYNGEE. The CDR3 contains 14 residues. DNA for the CDR3: TGTGCCAGCAGCGTAGCAGCGGCGCAAGAGACCCAGTACTTC. Translating it yields CASSVAAAQETQYF.

J is TRBJ2-7 and V is TRBV11-2, with TRBD1 matching over 11 bases. Germline trimming cut 5 bases from V and 3 bases from J; bases unmatched to any gene: 6. The CDR3 covers 15 residues. The germline CDR1 and CDR2 sequences are SGHAT and FQNNGV. This chain's CDR3 is CASSRGTGGLYEQYF. CDR3 DNA: TGTGCCAGCAGCCGAGGGACAGGGGGACTCTACGAGCAGTACTTC.

The chain carries TRBV6-5 and TRBJ1-2; a possible D gene is TRBD1 (6 bases). Germline V gene data show CDR1 as MNHEY and CDR2 as SVGAGI. Trimming left V 2 bases short and J 4 bases short, with 8 bases between. The CDR3 totals 13 residues. CDR3 DNA sequence: TGTGCCAGCAGTTACGACAGGAGCTATGGCTACACCTTC. This codes for CASSYDRSYGYTF.

V usage is TRBV10-2 and J usage is TRBJ2-7, with TRBD2 matching over 12 bases. The CDR3 runs 17 residues. After removal of 2 bases from V and 3 bases from J, the junction contained 8 bases not matched to a gene. The germline V gene encodes CDR1 WSHSY and CDR2 SAAADI. CDR3 coding DNA: TGCGCCAGCAGTGAGACGACTAGCGGGGGCCCCCACTACGAGCAGTACTTC. It yields the protein CASSETTSGGPHYEQYF.

This chain uses TRBV13 with TRBJ1-6; D possibly corresponds to TRBD1 (5 bases). The ends were cut back, 1 base at V and 14 bases at J, with 18 bases in the middle. The CDR3 consists of 15 residues. Per germline, CDR1 PRHDT and CDR2 FYEKMQ (reference sequence). CDR3 DNA: TGTGCCAGCAGCTTAGAGGGGCAAACCCAAACAACCCTCCACTTT. Its translation is CASSLEGQTQTTLHF.

CDR3 amino acids: CSVETEWTGELFF. The DNA of the CDR3 is TGCAGCGTTGAAACAGAGTGGACCGGGGAGCTGTTTTTT. V and J are TRBV29-1 and TRBJ2-2, with D uncertain. V lost 2 bases and J lost 5, with 9 bases in between. This CDR3 spans 13 amino acids. Germline V gives CDR1 SQVTM, CDR2 ANQGSEA.

V usage is TRBV10-3 and J usage is TRBJ2-1, with 10 bases identical to TRBD2. The CDR3 is 14 residues long. The germline V gene has CDR1 ENHRY and CDR2 SYGVKD. The V gene end was trimmed by 0 bases and the J gene end by 10 bases; junction bases not matched to a gene: 3. The CDR3 sequence: CAISESSGGVEQFF. In DNA, the CDR3 is TGTGCCATCAGTGAGTCGAGCGGGGGGGTCGAGCAGTTCTTC.

This clone was counted a single time. The chain has TRBV19 and TRBJ1-1; 9 bases fit TRBD1. Trimming cost V 6 bases and J 4 bases; bases outside gene matches: 3. Germline V gives CDR1 LNHDA, CDR2 SQIVND (reference sequence). The CDR3 extends over 13 amino acids. The CDR3 loop is CASRGQGGTEAFF. Here the CDR3 DNA reads TGTGCCAGTAGGGGACAGGGTGGCACTGAAGCTTTCTTT.